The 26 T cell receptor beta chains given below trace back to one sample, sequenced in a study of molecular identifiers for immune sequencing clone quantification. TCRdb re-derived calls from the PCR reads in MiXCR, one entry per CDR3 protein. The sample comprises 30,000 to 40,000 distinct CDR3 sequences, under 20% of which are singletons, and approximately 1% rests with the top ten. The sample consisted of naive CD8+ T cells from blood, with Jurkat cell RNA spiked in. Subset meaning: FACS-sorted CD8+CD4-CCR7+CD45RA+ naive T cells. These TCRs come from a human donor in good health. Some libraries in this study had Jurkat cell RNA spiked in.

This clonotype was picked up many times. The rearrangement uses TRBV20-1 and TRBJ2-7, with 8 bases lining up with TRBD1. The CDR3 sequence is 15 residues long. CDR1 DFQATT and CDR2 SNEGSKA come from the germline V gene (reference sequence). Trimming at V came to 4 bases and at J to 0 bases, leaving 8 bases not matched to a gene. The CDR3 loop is CSAIDRQGPSYEQYF. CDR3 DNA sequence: TGCAGTGCTATTGATCGACAGGGGCCCTCCTACGAGCAGTACTTC.

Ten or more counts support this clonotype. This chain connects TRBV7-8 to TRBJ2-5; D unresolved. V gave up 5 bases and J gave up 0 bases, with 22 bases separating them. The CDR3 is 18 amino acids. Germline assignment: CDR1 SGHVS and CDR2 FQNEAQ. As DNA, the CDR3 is TGTGCCAGCAGCCCAGTCGGGCCCCTGACTTCGTACCAAGAGACCCAGTACTTC. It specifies CASSPVGPLTSYQETQYF.

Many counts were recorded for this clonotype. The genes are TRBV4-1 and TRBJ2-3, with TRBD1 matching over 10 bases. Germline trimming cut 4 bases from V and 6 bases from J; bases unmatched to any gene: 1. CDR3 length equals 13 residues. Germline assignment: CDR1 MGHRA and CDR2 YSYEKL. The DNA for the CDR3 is TGCGCCAGCAGCCGACAGGGGGCCGATACGCAGTATTTT. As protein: CASSRQGADTQYF.

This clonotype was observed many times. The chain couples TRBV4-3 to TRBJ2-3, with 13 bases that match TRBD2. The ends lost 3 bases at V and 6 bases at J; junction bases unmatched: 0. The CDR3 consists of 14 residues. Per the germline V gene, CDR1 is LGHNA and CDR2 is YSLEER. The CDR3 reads CASSQGLAGDTQYF. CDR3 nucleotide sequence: TGCGCCAGCAGCCAGGGACTAGCGGGGGATACGCAGTATTTT.

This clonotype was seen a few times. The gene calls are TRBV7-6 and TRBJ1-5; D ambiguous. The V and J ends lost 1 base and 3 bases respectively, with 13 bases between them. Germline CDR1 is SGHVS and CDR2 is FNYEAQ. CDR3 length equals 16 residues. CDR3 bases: TGTGCCAGCAGCTTAGGGGGAGCGGGTAACAATCAGCCCCAGCATTTT. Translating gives CASSLGGAGNNQPQHF.

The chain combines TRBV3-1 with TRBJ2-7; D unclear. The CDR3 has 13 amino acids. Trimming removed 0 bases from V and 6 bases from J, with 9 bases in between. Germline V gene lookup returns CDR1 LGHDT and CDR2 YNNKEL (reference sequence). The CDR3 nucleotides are TGTGCCAGCAGCCAAGATCGTAGTAGCGAGCAGTACTTC. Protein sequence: CASSQDRSSEQYF.

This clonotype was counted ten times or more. The CDR3 nucleotides are TGTGCCATCAGTGCCCCTCGAGATACGCAGTATTTT. This translates into CAISAPRDTQYF. V gene TRBV10-3 combines with J gene TRBJ2-3; D is unclear. Looked up from germline, CDR1 is ENHRY and CDR2 is SYGVKD. Trimming stripped 4 bases from V and 5 bases from J, with 7 bases between. CDR3 length: 12 residues.

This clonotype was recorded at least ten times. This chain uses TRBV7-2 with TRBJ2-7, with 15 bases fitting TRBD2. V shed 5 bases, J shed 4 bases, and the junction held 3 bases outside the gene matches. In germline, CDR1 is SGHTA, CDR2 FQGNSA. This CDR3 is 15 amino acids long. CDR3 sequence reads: CASSPGLAGGYEQYF. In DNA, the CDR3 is TGTGCCAGCAGCCCCGGACTAGCGGGAGGGTACGAGCAGTACTTC.

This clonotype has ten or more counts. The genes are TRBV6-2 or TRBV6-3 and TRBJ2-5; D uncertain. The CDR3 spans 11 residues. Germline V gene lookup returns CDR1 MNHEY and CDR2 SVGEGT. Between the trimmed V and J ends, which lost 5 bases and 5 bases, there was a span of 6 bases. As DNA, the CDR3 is TGTGCCAGCAGTCCTTCGGAGACCCAGTACTTC. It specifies CASSPSETQYF.

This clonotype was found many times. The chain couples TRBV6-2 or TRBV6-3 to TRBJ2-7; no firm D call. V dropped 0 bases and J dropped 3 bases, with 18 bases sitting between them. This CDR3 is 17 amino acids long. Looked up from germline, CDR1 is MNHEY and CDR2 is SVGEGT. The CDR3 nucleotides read TGTGCCAGCAGTTACTCCCCGGACCGAATCCTGGGCTACGAGCAGTACTTC. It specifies CASSYSPDRILGYEQYF.

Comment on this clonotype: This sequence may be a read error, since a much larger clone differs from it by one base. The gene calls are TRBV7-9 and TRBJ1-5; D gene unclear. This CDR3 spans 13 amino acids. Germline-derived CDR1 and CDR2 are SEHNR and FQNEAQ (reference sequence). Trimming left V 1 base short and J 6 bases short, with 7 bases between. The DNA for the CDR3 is TGTGCCAGCAGCTTAGACGATGGTCAGCCCCAGCATTTT. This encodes CASSLDDGQPQHF.

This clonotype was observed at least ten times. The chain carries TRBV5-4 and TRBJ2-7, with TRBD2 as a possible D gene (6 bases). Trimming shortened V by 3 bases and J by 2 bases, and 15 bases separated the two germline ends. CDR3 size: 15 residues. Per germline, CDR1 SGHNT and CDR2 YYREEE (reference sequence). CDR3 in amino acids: CASSWSPSSAYEQYF. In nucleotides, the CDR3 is TGTGCCAGCAGCTGGAGCCCTTCTAGCGCCTACGAGCAGTACTTC. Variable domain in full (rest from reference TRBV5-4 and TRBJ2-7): ETGVTQSPTHLIKTRGQQVTLRCSSQSGHNTVSWYQQALGQGPQFIFQYYREEENGRGNFPPRFSGLQFPNYSSELNVNALELDDSALYLCASSWSPSSAYEQYFGPGTRLTVT.

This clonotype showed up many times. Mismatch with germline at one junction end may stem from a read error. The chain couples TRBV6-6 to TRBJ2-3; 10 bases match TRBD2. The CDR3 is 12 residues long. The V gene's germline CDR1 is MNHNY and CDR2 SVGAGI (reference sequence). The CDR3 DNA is TGTGCCAGCACCTCACCGACTAGCGGGCTACTGTTT. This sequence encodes CASTSPTSGLLF.

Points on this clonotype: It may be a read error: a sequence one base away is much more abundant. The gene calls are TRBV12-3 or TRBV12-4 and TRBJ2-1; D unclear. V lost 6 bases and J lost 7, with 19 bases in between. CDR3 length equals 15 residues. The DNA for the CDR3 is TGTGCCAGCAGAGGGCTCCGGAGCCTCGAAAATGAGCAGTTCTTC. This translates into CASRGLRSLENEQFF.

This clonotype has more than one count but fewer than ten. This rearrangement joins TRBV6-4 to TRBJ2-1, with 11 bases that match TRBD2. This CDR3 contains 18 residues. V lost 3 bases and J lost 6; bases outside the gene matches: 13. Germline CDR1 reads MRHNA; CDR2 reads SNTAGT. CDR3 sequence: CASSEGPLSGRAVNEQFF. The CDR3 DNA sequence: TGTGCCAGCAGTGAGGGGCCTCTTAGCGGGAGGGCGGTCAATGAGCAGTTCTTC.

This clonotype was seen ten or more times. CDR3 sequence: CASSESKTSGVTQYF. The DNA for the CDR3 is TGTGCCAGCAGTGAATCGAAGACTAGCGGGGTGACCCAGTACTTC. The chain is built from TRBV2 and TRBJ2-5; TRBD2 matches 11 bases. The CDR3 has 15 amino acids. V lost 2 bases, J lost 7 bases, and 6 bases stayed unmatched. The V gene's germline CDR1 is SNHLY and CDR2 FYNNEI.

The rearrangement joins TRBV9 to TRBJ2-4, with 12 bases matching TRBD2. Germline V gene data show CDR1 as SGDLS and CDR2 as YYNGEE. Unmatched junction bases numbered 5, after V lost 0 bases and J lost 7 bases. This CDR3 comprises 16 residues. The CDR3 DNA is TGTGCCAGCAGCGTAGGAACTAGCGGGAGGACGAACATTCAGTACTTC. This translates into CASSVGTSGRTNIQYF.

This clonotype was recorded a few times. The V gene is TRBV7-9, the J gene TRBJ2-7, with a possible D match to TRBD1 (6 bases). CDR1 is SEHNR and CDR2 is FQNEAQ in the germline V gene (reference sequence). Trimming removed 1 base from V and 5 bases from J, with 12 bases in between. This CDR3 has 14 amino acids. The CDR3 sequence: CASSLGRGFNEQYF. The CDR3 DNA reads TGTGCCAGCAGCTTAGGCAGGGGCTTCAACGAGCAGTACTTC.

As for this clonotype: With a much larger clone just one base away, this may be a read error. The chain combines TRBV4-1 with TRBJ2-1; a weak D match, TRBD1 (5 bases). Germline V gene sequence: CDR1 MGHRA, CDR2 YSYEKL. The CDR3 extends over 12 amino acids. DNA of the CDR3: TGCGCCAGCAGCCAACAGGGCGTAGAGCAGTCCTTC. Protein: CASSQQGVEQSF.

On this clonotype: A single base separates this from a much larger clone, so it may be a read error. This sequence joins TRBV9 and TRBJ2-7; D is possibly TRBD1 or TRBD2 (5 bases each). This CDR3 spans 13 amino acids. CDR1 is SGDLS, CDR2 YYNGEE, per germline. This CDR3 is CAGSPGTRGEQYF. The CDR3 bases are TGTGCCGGCAGCCCCGGGACCCGCGGCGAGCAGTACTTC.

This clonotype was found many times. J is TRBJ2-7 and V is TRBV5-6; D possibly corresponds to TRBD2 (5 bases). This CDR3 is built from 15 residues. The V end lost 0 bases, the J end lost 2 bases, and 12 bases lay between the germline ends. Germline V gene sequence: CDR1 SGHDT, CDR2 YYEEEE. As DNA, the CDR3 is TGTGCCAGCAGCTTGGTGGTGGGAGCCCCCTACGAGCAGTACTTC. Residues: CASSLVVGAPYEQYF.

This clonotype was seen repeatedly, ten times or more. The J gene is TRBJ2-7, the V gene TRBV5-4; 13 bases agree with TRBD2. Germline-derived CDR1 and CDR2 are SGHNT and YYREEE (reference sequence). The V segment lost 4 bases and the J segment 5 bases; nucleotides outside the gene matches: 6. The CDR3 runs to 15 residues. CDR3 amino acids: CASSLTSGGVNEQYF. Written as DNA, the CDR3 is TGTGCCAGCAGCCTAACTAGCGGGGGGGTCAACGAGCAGTACTTC.

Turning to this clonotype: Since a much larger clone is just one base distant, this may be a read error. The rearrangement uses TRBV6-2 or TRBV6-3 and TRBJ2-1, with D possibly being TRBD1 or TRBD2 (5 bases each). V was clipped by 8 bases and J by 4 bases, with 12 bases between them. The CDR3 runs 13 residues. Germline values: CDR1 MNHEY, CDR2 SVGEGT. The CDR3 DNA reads TGTGCCAGCGAGGGGAGTATGTACAATGAGCAGTTCTTC. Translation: CASEGSMYNEQFF.

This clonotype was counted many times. The CDR3 bases are TGCAGTGGGCCCGGAGATCAAGAGACCCAGTACTTC. This sequence encodes CSGPGDQETQYF. V is TRBV20-1 and J is TRBJ2-5; no clear D gene. Trimming left V 7 bases short and J 2 bases short, with 11 bases between. Germline-derived CDR1 and CDR2 are DFQATT and SNEGSKA (reference sequence). The CDR3 sequence is 12 residues long.

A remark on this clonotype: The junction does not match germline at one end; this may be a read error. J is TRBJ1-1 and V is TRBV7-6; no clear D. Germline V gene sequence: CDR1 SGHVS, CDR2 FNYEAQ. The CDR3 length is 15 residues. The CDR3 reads CASSRGSQYNTEAFF. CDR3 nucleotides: TGTGCCAGCAGCCGAGGATCGCAATATAACACTGAAGCCTTCTTT.

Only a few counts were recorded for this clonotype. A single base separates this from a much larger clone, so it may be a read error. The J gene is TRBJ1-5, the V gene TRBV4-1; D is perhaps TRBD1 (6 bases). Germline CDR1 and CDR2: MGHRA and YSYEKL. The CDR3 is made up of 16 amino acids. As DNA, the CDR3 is TGCGCCGGCAGCAATACAGGGATGGCCGGCAATCAGCCCCAGCATTTT. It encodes CAGSNTGMAGNQPQHF.